Included here is one T cell receptor beta chain sequence, with context. Its target is unknown. This CDR3 comprises 15 residues. With V trimmed by 1 base and J by 6 bases, 1 base remained unmatched. From germline, CDR1 is LNHDA and CDR2 SQIVND (reference sequence). Profiled with immunoSEQ multiplex PCR; TCRdb holds only in-frame clones, not every one. There are around 25,000 clones in the sample; 80% to 95% occur only once, and about 2.9% lies in the top ten. The data derive from a study of T cells in localized non-small cell lung cancer. Study-wide findings and caveats: Detection in adjacent lung was observed for a median around 59 of the top 100 tumor clones.

The source of this sequence is a woman between 40 and 69 years old with stage I lung adenocarcinoma. Sequences were derived from peripheral blood, sampled before any cancer treatment. The chain uses TRBV19 and TRBJ2-1, with TRBD2 matching over 12 bases. CDR3 nucleotide sequence: TGTGCCAGTAGTATAGGGACTAGCGGGACCAATGAGCAGTTCTTC. It translates to CASSIGTSGTNEQFF.